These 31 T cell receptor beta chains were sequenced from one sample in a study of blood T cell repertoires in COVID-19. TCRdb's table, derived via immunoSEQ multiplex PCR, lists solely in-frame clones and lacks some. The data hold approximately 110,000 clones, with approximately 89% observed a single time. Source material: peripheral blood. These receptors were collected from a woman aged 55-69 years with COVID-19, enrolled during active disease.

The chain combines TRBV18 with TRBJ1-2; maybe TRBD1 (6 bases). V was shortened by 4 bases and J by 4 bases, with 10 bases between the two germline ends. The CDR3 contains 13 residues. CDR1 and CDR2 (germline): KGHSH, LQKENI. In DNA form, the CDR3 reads TGTGCCAGCTCACGAGGCAGGGGCTATGGCTACACCTTC. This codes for CASSRGRGYGYTF.

CDR3 DNA: TGCGCCAGCAGACTAACAGGGGAGAACACTGAAGCTTTCTTT. Amino acid sequence: CASRLTGENTEAFF. The chain carries TRBV5-1 and TRBJ1-1; TRBD1 agrees at 7 bases. Germline assignment: CDR1 SGHRS and CDR2 YFSETQ. V shed 5 bases, J shed 1 base, and the junction held 5 bases outside the gene matches. This CDR3 contains 14 residues.

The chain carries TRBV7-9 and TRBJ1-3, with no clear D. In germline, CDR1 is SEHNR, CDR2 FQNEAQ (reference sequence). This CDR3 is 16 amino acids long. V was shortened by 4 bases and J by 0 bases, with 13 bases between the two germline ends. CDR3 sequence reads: CASSSIFSHSGNTIYF. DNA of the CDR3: TGTGCCAGCAGCTCTATCTTTTCGCACTCTGGAAACACCATATATTTT. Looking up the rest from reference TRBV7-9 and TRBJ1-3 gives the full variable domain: DTGVSQNPRHKITKRGQNVTFRCDPISEHNRLYWYRQTLGQGPEFLTYFQNEAQLEKSRLLSDRFSAERPKGSFSTLEIQRTEQGDSAMYLCASSSIFSHSGNTIYFGEGSWLTVV.

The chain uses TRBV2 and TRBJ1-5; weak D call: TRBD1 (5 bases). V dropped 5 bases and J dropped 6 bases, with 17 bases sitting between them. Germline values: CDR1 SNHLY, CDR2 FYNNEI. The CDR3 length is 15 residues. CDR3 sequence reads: CASSPLGGEGQPQHF. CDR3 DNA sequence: TGTGCCAGCAGTCCGTTGGGAGGGGAGGGTCAGCCCCAGCATTTT.

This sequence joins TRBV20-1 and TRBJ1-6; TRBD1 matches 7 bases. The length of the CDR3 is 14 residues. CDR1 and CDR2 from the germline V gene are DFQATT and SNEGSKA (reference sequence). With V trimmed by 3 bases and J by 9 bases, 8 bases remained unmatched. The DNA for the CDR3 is TGCAGTGCTAGTATACAGGGGCTCGGTTCACCCCTCCACTTT. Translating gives CSASIQGLGSPLHF.

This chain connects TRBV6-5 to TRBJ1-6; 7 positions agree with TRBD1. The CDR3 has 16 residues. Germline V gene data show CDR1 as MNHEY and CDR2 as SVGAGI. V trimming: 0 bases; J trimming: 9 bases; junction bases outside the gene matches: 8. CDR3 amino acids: CASSYSSTGRSSPLHF. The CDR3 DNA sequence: TGTGCCAGCAGTTACTCTTCGACAGGGCGCAGTTCACCCCTCCACTTT.

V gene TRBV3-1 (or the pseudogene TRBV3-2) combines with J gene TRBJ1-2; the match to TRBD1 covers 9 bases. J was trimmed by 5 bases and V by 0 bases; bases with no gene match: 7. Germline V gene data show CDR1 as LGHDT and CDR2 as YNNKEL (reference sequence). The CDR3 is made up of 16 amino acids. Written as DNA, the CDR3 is TGTGCCAGCAGCCAAGAAGGGACAGGGTACGGGTATGGCTACACCTTC. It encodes CASSQEGTGYGYGYTF.

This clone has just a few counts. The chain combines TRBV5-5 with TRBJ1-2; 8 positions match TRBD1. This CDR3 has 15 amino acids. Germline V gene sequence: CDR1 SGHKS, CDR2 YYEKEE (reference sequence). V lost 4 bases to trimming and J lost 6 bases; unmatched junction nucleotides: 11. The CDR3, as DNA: TGTGCCAGCAGCATCCCGGGACAGGAGTTAAATGGCTACACCTTC. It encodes CASSIPGQELNGYTF.

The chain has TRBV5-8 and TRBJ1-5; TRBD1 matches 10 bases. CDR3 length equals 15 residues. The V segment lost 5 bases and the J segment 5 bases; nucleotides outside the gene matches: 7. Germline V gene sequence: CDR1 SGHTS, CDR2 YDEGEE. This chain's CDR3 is CASRQGQGHYQPQHF. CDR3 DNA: TGTGCCAGCAGGCAGGGACAGGGGCACTATCAGCCCCAGCATTTT. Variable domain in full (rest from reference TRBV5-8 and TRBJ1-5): EAGVTQSPTHLIKTRGQQATLRCSPISGHTSVYWYQQALGLGLQFLLWYDEGEERNRGNFPPRFSGRQFPNYSSELNVNALELEDSALYLCASRQGQGHYQPQHFGDGTRLSIL.

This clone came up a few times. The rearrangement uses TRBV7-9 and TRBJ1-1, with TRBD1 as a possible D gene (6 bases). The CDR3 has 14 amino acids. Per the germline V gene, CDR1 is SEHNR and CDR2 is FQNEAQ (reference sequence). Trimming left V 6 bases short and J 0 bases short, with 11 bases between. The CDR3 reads CASSPDRMNTEAFF. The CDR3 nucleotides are TGTGCCAGCAGTCCCGACAGGATGAACACTGAAGCTTTCTTT.

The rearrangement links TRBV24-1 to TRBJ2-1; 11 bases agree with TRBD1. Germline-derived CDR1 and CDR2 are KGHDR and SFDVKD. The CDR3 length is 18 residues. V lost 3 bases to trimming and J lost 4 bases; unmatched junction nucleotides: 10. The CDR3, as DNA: TGTGCCACCAGTGATGGGAGGACAGGGGGCTTTAGGTACAATGAGCAGTTCTTC. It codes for CATSDGRTGGFRYNEQFF.

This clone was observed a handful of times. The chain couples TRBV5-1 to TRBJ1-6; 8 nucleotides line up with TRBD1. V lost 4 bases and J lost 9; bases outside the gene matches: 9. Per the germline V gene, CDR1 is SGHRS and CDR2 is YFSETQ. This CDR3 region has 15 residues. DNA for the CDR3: TGCGCCAGCAGCCTTGGGACAGGCCGGGTTTCACCCCTCCACTTT. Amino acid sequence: CASSLGTGRVSPLHF.

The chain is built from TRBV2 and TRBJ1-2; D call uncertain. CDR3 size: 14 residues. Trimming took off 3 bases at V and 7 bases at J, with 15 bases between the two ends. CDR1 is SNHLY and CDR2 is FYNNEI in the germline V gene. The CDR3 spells CASSERRTPSGYTF. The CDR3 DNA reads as TGTGCCAGCAGTGAGCGGCGTACCCCAAGTGGCTACACCTTC.

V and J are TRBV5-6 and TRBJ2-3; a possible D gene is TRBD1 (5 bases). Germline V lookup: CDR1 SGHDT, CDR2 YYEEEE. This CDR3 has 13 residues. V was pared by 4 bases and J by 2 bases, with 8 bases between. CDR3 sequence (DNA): TGTGCCAGCAGCGGGGCAGACACAGATACGCAGTATTTT. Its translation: CASSGADTDTQYF.

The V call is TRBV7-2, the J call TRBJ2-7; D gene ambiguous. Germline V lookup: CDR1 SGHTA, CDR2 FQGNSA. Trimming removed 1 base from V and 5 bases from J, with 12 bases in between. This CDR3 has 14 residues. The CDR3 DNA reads TGTGCCAGCAGCTTAGGGGTAGGCGGAGACGAGCAGTACTTC. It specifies CASSLGVGGDEQYF.

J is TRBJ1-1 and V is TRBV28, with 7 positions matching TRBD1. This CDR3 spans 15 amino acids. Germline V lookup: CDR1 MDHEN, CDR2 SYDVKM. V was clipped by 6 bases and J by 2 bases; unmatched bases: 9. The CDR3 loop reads CASSENRGRNTEAFF. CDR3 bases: TGTGCCAGCAGCGAAAACAGGGGTAGAAACACTGAAGCTTTCTTT.

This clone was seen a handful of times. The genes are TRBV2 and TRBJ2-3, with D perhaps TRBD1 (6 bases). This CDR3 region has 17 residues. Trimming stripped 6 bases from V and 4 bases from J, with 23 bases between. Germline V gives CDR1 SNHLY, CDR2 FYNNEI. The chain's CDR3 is CASSASQSDRVSDTQYF. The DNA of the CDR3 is TGTGCCAGCAGCGCTAGCCAGTCGGACAGAGTTTCAGATACGCAGTATTTT.

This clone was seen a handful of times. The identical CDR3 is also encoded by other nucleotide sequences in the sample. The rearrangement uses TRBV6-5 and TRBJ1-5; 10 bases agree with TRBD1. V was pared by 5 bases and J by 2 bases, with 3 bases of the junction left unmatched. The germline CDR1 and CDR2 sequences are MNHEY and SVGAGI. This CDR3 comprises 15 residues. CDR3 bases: TGTGCCAGCAGTCGGGGGACAGGGGGCAATCAGCCCCAGCATTTT. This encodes CASSRGTGGNQPQHF.

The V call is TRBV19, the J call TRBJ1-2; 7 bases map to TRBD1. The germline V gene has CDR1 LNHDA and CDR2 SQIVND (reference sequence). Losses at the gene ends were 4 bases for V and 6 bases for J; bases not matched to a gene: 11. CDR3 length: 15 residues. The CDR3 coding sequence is TGTGCCAGTAGTACTCCCCCCCGACAGGGCGATGGCTACACCTTC. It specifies CASSTPPRQGDGYTF.

The CDR3 nucleotides are TGTGCCATCAGTGGTGGGGGCTTTGGCTATGGCTACACCTTC. Protein sequence: CAISGGGFGYGYTF. V usage is TRBV10-3 and J usage is TRBJ1-2, with a weak D call TRBD1 (6 bases). CDR1 and CDR2 (germline): ENHRY, SYGVKD. V dropped 4 bases and J dropped 4 bases, with 13 bases sitting between them. The CDR3 covers 14 residues.

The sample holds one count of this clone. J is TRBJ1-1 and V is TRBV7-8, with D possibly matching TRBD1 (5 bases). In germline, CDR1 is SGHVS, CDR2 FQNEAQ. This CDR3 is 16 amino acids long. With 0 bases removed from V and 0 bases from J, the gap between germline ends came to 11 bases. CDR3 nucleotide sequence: TGTGCCAGCAGCTTAGCGCTTACAGGTTTGAACACTGAAGCTTTCTTT. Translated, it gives CASSLALTGLNTEAFF. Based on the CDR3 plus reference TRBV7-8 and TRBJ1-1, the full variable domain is GAGVSQSPRYKVAKRGQDVALRCDPISGHVSLFWYQQALGQGPEFLTYFQNEAQLDKSGLPSDRFFAERPEGSVSTLKIQRTQQEDSAVYLCASSLALTGLNTEAFFGQGTRLTVV.

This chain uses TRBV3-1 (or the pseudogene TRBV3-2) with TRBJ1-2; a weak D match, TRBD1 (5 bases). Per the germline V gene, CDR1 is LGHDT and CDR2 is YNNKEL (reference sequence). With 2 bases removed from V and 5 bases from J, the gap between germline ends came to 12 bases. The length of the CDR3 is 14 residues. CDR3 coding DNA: TGTGCCAGCAGCCAAACAGGTTCCATATATGGCTACACCTTC. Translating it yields CASSQTGSIYGYTF.

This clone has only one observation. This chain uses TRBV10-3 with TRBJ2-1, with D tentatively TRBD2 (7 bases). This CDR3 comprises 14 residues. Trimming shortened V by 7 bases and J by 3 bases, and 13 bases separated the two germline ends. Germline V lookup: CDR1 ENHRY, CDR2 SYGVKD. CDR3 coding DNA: TGTGCCATCAAGGGGGGGGCTGACTACAATGAGCAGTTCTTC. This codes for CAIKGGADYNEQFF.

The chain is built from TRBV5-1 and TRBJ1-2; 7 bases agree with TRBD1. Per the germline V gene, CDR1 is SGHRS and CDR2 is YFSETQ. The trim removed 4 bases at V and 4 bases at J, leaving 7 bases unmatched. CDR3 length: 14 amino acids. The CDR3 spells CASSPGTDFYGYTF. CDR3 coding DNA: TGCGCCAGCAGCCCTGGGACAGACTTCTATGGCTACACCTTC. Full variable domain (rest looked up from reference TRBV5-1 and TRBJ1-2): KAGVTQTPRYLIKTRGQQVTLSCSPISGHRSVSWYQQTPGQGLQFLFEYFSETQRNKGNFPGRFSGRQFSNSRSEMNVSTLELGDSALYLCASSPGTDFYGYTFGSGTRLTVV.

CDR3 residues: CASSRGVGEQYF. CDR3 DNA: TGTGCCAGCAGTCGCGGGGTGGGCGAGCAGTACTTC. This chain connects TRBV27 to TRBJ2-7; D perhaps matches TRBD2 (6 bases). This CDR3 is 12 amino acids long. Germline V gene data show CDR1 as MNHEY and CDR2 as SMNVEV (reference sequence). V was clipped by 5 bases and J by 6 bases, with 11 bases between them.

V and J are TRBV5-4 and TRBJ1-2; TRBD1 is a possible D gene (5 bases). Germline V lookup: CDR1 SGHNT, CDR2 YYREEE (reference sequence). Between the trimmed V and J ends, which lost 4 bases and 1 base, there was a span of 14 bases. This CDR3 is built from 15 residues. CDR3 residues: CASSNPKGFNYGYTF. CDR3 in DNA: TGTGCCAGCAGCAACCCAAAGGGGTTTAACTATGGCTACACCTTC.

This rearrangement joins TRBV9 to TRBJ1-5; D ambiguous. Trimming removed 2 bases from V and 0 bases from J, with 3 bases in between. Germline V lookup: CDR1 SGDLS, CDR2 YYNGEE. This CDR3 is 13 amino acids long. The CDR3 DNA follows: TGTGCCAGCAGCGTTTATAGCAATCAGCCCCAGCATTTT. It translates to CASSVYSNQPQHF. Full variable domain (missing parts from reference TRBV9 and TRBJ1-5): DSGVTQTPKHLITATGQRVTLRCSPRSGDLSVYWYQQSLDQGLQFLIQYYNGEERAKGNILERFSAQQFPDLHSELNLSSLELGDSALYFCASSVYSNQPQHFGDGTRLSIL.

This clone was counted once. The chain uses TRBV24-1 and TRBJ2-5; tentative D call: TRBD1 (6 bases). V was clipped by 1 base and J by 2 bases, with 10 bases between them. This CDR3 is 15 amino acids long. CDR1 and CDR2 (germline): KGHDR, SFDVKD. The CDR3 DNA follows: TGTGCCACCAGTGATTTAGGGGGACCGCAAGAGACCCAGTACTTC. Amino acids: CATSDLGGPQETQYF.

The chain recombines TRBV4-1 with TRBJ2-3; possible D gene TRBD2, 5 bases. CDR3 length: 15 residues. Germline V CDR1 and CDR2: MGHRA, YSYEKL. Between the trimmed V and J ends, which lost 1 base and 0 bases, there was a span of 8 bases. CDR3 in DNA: TGCGCCAGCAGCCAAGGTCTAGCTAGCACAGATACGCAGTATTTT. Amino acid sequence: CASSQGLASTDTQYF.

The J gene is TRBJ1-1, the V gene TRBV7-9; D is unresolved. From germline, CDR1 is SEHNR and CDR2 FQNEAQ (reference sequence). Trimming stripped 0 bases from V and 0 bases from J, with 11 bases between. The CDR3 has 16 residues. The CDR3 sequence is CASSLALLQMNTEAFF. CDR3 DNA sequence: TGTGCCAGCAGCTTAGCTCTCCTACAGATGAACACTGAAGCTTTCTTT.

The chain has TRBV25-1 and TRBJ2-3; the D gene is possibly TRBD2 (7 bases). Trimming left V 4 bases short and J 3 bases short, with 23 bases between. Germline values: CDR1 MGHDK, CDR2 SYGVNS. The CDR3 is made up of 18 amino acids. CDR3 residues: CASSALSGGLLSTDTQYF. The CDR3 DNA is TGTGCCAGCAGTGCTCTGTCCGGGGGGCTGCTATCTACAGATACGCAGTATTTT.